This T cell receptor (beta chain) was retrieved from a study of tumor-infiltrating lymphocytes in primary liver carcinoma. CDR1 and CDR2 (germline): SGHAT, FQNNGV. CDR3 length: 16 residues. Taking about 19-31 mg of unsorted bulk tissue, the authors co-extracted RNA and DNA. Study outcomes and limitations: There were only about 7.5-24% of top clones found in all five tumor regions.

As to this clonotype: Its antigen is as yet unknown. One junction end does not reproduce the germline sequence, and a read error may be involved.

cDNA specific to TCR beta was made from 450 to 650 ng of total RNA, with a constant-region primer employed for priming. ARM-PCR was slightly modified, and three nested multiplex PCR rounds with it gave rise to the TCR beta libraries. The two initial PCR rounds, around 10 cycles each, used TRBV1-TRBV30 forward and C-beta reverse primers. TCRdb re-derived calls from the multiplex PCR reads in MiXCR, one entry per CDR3 protein. The sample holds about 22,000 distinct CDR3 sequences; 65% to 85% are singletons and the top ten take 35%. The sequencing input was liver tumor tissue from sampling region 2. This sample's subset: tumor region T2, inferior pole. The chain has TRBV11-2 and TRBJ2-3; D may be TRBD1 (5 bases). The clonotype originates from a woman aged 25 to 45 with primary liver carcinoma and hepatitis B virus infection. Here the CDR3 reads CASSPRVGLSTDTQYF. The CDR3 nucleotides are TGTGCCAGCAGTCCCAGGGTGGGCCTAAGCACAGATACCCAGTATTTT. The full variable domain, in which reference TRBV11-2 and TRBJ2-3 provide the parts outside the CDR3, is EAGVAQSPRYKIIEKRQSVAFWCNPISGHATLYWYQQILGQGPKLLIQFQNNGVVDDSQLPKDRFSAERLKGVDSTLKIQPAKLEDSAVYLCASSPRVGLSTDTQYFGPGTRLTVL.